A selection of T cell receptor beta chains follows, all from one sample in a study of blood T cells in healthy people across ages. Each CDR3 protein gets one entry after TCRdb re-called the 5' RACE reads with MiXCR. The sample has 1.5 million or so distinct CDR3 sequences; 42% are singletons. The specimen sequenced was blood. All receptors come from a woman aged 18-35 years in good health. CDR3s include the opening cysteine and the closing phenylalanine or tryptophan. D genes are given only for firm matches. Clone size appears in some rows only: once, few, many, or a class for an expanded clone.

14	TRBJ2-7	TRBV27	NA	NA	TGTGCCAGCAGTTTAGGCGCCAGCTCCTACGAGCGGTACTTC	CASSLGASSYERYF
14	TRBJ2-5	TRBV5-5	TRBD2	NA	TGTGCCAGCAGCTGGGTAGCGGGGGACAATGAGCAGTACTTC	CASSWVAGDNEQYF
17	TRBJ2-1	TRBV2	TRBD2	NA	TGTGCCAGCAGTGGGCCCCTAGGCCAGCGGGAGGAAGTTGAGCAGTTCTTC	CASSGPLGQREEVEQFF
14	TRBJ2-7	TRBV5-1	NA	NA	TGCGCCAGCGAGGAGGGGACCCCTACTAAAGAGCAGTACTTC	CASEEGTPTKEQYF
15	TRBJ2-1	TRBV28	TRBD2	NA	TGTGCCAGCAGTTCCGTAGCGGGGGGGCCAGGTGAGCAGTTCTTC	CASSSVAGGPGEQFF
17	TRBJ2-1	TRBV5-1	TRBD2	once	TGCGCCAGCAGCCCGGCCCGCGGCGGGAGTTTATACAATGAGCAGTTCTTC	CASSPARGGSLYNEQFF
15	TRBJ2-2	TRBV5-6	TRBD2	NA	TGTGCCAGCAGCTTGGCTTGGACTAGCACCGGGGAGCTGTTTTTT	CASSLAWTSTGELFF
15	TRBJ1-6	TRBV20-1	TRBD1	NA	TGCAGTGTCCCGGGACAGGGGACCTATAATTCACCCCTCCACTTT	CSVPGQGTYNSPLHF
13	TRBJ2-5	TRBV29-1	TRBD1	once	TGCAGCGTTCATGGACAGGTGGGAAAGACCCAGTACTTC	CSVHGQVGKTQYF
14	TRBJ2-3	TRBV3-1	NA	once	TGTGCCAGCAGCCAATTCGGGGGCACAGATACGCAGTATTTT	CASSQFGGTDTQYF
11	TRBJ2-1	TRBV12-3/TRBV12-4	NA	NA	TGTGCCAGCAGTTTTTTCGCTGAGCAGTTCTTC	CASSFFAEQFF
17	TRBJ2-1	TRBV5-1	NA	once	TGCGCCAGCAGCTTGGCCTATCGAGGGGGGGTCTACAATGAGCAGTTCTTC	CASSLAYRGGVYNEQFF
14	TRBJ2-1	TRBV7-8	NA	NA	TGTGCCAACACACCCTCTTGGAGCGGCAATGAGCAGTTCTTC	CANTPSWSGNEQFF
15	TRBJ2-7	TRBV29-1	NA	few	TGCAGCGTTGGGCTTTGGGGTTTGCAATCCTGCGAGCAGTACTTC	CSVGLWGLQSCEQYF
14	TRBJ2-5	TRBV12-3/TRBV12-4	NA	few	TGTGCCAGCTCTCGCGCCGGGGACCAAGAGACCCAGTACTTC	CASSRAGDQETQYF
15	TRBJ2-7	TRBV28	NA	NA	TGTGCCAGCAGACCCAAGGAAAGCCGCTCCTACGAGCAGTACTTC	CASRPKESRSYEQYF
17	TRBJ2-4	TRBV11-2	TRBD2	NA	TGTGCCAGCAGCTCTCGGACTAGCGGGGGGTCTTACAATGAGCAGTACTTC	CASSSRTSGGSYNEQYF
13	TRBJ2-1	TRBV27	NA	few	TGTGCCAGCAATCTTGGGGGGAGCAGTGAGCAGTTCTTC	CASNLGGSSEQFF
16	TRBJ1-2	TRBV6-1	TRBD1	NA	TGTGCCAGCAGTGAATTAGGGACAGGGGGCACAAGAGGAAACACCTTC	CASSELGTGGTRGNTF
14	TRBJ2-3	TRBV16	NA	NA	TGTGCCAGCAGCCAAAGGCGGGCCACAGATACGCTGTATTTT	CASSQRRATDTLYF
15	TRBJ2-3	TRBV30	TRBD1	NA	TGTGCCTGGAGTTCCGGACAGGGTGGTACAGATACGCAGTATTTT	CAWSSGQGGTDTQYF
14	TRBJ2-3	TRBV10-1	TRBD2	many	TGCGCCAGCATCGGGGGGGGCTGCCCAGATACGCAGTATTTT	CASIGGGCPDTQYF
16	TRBJ2-7	TRBV7-9	TRBD2	NA	TGTGCCAGCAGCTTAGGCGGGGGGACGGTCTCCTACGAGCAGTACTTC	CASSLGGGTVSYEQYF
15	TRBJ2-7	TRBV7-9	TRBD1	few	TGTGCCAGCAGCGGCCTCACGACAGGGACCTTCGAGCAGTACTTC	CASSGLTTGTFEQYF
16	TRBJ1-2	TRBV27	TRBD1	NA	TGTGCCAGCAGTACACGACAGGGGGCGGTCGACTATGGCTACACCTTC	CASSTRQGAVDYGYTF
13	TRBJ2-5	TRBV10-3	NA	NA	TGTGCCACTCTAGAAAGGGGGCAAGAGACCCAGTACTTC	CATLERGQETQYF
16	TRBJ2-1	TRBV7-2	TRBD2	NA	TGTGCCAGCAGCTCCGGACTAGCGGTCTCCTACAATGAGCAGTTCTTC	CASSSGLAVSYNEQFF
14	TRBJ2-3	TRBV10-3	NA	NA	TGTGCCATCATGGGCTTGGACAGCACAGATACGCAGTATTTT	CAIMGLDSTDTQYF
10	TRBJ1-6	TRBV20-1	NA	few	TGCAGTGCCTCGGACGAAAAGCTCCACTTT	CSASDEKLHF
11	TRBJ2-1	TRBV29-1	TRBD1	once	TGCAGCGGAGACACAGGGGTTCAACAGTTCTTC	CSGDTGVQQFF
15	TRBJ2-1	TRBV12-3/TRBV12-4	NA	NA	TGTGCCAGCCAGATGGCCCAGCTCGATACAAATGAGCAGTTCTTC	CASQMAQLDTNEQFF
17	TRBJ2-3	TRBV4-2	TRBD2	few	TGTGCCAGCAGCCAAGAGGGGACTAGCGGGAGTATAGATACGCAGTATTTT	CASSQEGTSGSIDTQYF
14	TRBJ2-5	TRBV7-8	NA	many	TGTGCCAGCAGCTTACCTGGAGCCCCAGAGACCCAGTACTTC	CASSLPGAPETQYF
13	TRBJ2-7	TRBV12-3/TRBV12-4	NA	NA	TGTGCCAGCAGTCCTAGCGAGTACAATGAGCAGTACTTC	CASSPSEYNEQYF
15	TRBJ1-5	TRBV6-5	NA	NA	TGTGCCAGCAGTTCCGACAGACAGAAGAATCAGCCCCAGCATTTT	CASSSDRQKNQPQHF
14	TRBJ2-1	TRBV11-2	NA	few	TGTGCCAGCAGCTTACCGTATCTTTACAATGAGCAGTTCTTC	CASSLPYLYNEQFF
12	TRBJ1-5	TRBV29-1	NA	few	TGCAGCGGGGGGAATAGCAATCAGCCCCAGCATTTT	CSGGNSNQPQHF
14	TRBJ1-6	TRBV20-1	TRBD1	NA	TGCAGTGCTAGAGAACTGACAGGGGGTTCACCCCTCCACTTT	CSARELTGGSPLHF
14	TRBJ2-5	TRBV3-1	TRBD2	NA	TGTGCCAGCAGCCAGAAAGGACTAGCAGAGACCCAGTACTTC	CASSQKGLAETQYF
18	TRBJ2-2	TRBV4-2	TRBD2	NA	TGTGCCAGCAGCCAGGATCTTGGGAGCGGGGGGGAGACCGGGGAGCTGTTTTTT	CASSQDLGSGGETGELFF
16	TRBJ1-1	TRBV5-1	NA	NA	TGCGCCAGCAGCCCGGGAACTGGGGTTAAGGACACTGAAGCTTTCTTT	CASSPGTGVKDTEAFF
12	TRBJ2-6	TRBV10-3	NA	many	TGTGCCACCTACTCTGGGGCCAACGTCCTGACTTTC	CATYSGANVLTF
14	TRBJ1-6	TRBV10-3	NA	NA	TGTGCCATCAGTGAGGGACAGAGCGACTTCCCCCTCCACTTT	CAISEGQSDFPLHF
15	TRBJ1-5	TRBV12-3/TRBV12-4	TRBD1	NA	TGTGCCAGCAGAATTGCCGGGACAGGGGGTCAGCCCCAGCATTTT	CASRIAGTGGQPQHF
14	TRBJ2-2	TRBV2	NA	few	TGTGCCAGCAAGGCGGGGTTCGACACCGGGGAGCTGTTTTTT	CASKAGFDTGELFF
14	TRBJ2-7	TRBV5-1	TRBD1	NA	TGCGCCAGCAGCACGGGGGACAGGGTCTACGAGCAGTACTTC	CASSTGDRVYEQYF
10	TRBJ2-5	TRBV29-1	NA	few	TGCGGGGGAACCTTGGAGACCCAGTACTTC	CGGTLETQYF
16	TRBJ2-7	TRBV4-1	TRBD2	few	TGCGCCAGCAGCCAAGCATTTGCGGGGGGATACAATGAGCAGTACTTC	CASSQAFAGGYNEQYF
16	TRBJ2-3	TRBV15	TRBD2	NA	TGTGCCACCAGCACTTATAGCGGGGGGGCCTTAGATACGCAGTATTTT	CATSTYSGGALDTQYF
17	TRBJ2-4	TRBV20-1	TRBD2	NA	TGCAGTGCTAGAGCCCGCCAAAGGTCTAGCGGAGCCGATGAGCAGTACTTC	CSARARQRSSGADEQYF
15	TRBJ1-6	TRBV2	TRBD1	once	TGTGCCGGCAGTGAGCCGGGACAGGGCCATTCACCCCTCCACTTT	CAGSEPGQGHSPLHF
15	TRBJ2-1	TRBV5-1	TRBD2	few	TGCGCCAGCAGCTTCACTGGCGGGAGTATCGATGAGCAGTTCTTC	CASSFTGGSIDEQFF